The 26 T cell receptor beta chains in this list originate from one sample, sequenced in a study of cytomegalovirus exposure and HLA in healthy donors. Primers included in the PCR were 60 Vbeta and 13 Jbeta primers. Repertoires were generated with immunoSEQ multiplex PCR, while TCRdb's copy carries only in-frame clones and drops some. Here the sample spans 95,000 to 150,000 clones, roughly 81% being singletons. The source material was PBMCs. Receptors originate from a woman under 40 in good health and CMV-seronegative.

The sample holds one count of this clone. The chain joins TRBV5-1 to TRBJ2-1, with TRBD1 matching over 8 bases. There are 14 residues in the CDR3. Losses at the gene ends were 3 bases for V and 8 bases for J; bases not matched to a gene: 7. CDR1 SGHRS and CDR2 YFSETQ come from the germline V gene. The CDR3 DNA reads TGCGCCAGCAGCTCTCGGACAGGGTTGCATGAGCAGTTCTTC. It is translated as CASSSRTGLHEQFF.

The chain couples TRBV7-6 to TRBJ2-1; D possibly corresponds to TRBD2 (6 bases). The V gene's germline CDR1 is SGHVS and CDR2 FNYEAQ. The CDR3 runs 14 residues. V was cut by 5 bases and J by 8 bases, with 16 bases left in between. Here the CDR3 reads CASSRGGVMDEQFF. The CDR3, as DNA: TGTGCCAGCAGCAGAGGCGGGGTTATGGATGAGCAGTTCTTC.

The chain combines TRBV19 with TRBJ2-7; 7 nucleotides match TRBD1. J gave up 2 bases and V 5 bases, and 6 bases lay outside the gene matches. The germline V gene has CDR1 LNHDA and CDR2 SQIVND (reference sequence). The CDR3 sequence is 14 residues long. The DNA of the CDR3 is TGTGCCAGTAGTCTTCGGACAGGTCCCTACGAGCAGTACTTC. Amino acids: CASSLRTGPYEQYF.

For the CDR3, the DNA is TGTGCCAGCAGCTTCGGCGGGAGCTTCCCAGATACGCAGTATTTT. Translated: CASSFGGSFPDTQYF. The chain has TRBV7-2 and TRBJ2-3; 7 positions match TRBD2. Per the germline V gene, CDR1 is SGHTA and CDR2 is FQGNSA. The V and J ends lost 3 bases and 4 bases, in that order; junction bases with no gene match: 7. This CDR3 has 15 residues.

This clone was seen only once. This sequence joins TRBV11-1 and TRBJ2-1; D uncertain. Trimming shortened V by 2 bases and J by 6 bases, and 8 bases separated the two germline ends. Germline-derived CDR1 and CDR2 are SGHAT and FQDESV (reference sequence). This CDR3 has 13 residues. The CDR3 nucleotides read TGTGCCAGCAGCTTATTCAGCGCCAATGAGCAGTTCTTC. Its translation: CASSLFSANEQFF.

The CDR3 region has the DNA TGTGCCTGGAGTGTTGCCTATAGCAATCAGCCCCAGCATTTT. Protein product: CAWSVAYSNQPQHF. The rearrangement joins TRBV30 to TRBJ1-5; D call uncertain. The germline CDR1 and CDR2 sequences are GTSNPN and SVGIG (reference sequence). The CDR3 runs 14 residues. Trimming cost V 0 bases and J 0 bases, with 6 bases left between them. Variable domain in full (rest from reference TRBV30 and TRBJ1-5): SQTIHQWPATLVQPVGSPLSLECTVEGTSNPNLYWYRQAAGRGLQLLFYSVGIGQISSEVPQNLSASRPQDRQFILSSKKLLLSDSGFYLCAWSVAYSNQPQHFGDGTRLSIL.

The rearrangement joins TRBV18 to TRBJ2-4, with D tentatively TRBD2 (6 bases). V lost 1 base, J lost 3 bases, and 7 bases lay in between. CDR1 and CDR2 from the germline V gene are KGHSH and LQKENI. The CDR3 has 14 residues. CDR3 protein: CASSPREVKNIQYF. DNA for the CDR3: TGTGCCAGCTCACCACGGGAGGTCAAAAACATTCAGTACTTC.

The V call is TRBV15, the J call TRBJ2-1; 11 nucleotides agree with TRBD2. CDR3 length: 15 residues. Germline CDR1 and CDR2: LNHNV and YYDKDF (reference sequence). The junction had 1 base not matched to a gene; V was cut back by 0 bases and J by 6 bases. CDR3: CATSRDSGGANEQFF. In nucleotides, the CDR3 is TGTGCCACCAGCAGAGATAGCGGGGGGGCCAATGAGCAGTTCTTC.

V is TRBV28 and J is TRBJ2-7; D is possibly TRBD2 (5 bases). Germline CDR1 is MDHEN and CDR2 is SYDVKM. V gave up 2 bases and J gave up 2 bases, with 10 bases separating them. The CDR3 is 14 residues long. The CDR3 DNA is TGTGCCAGCAGTTTAGTTCGGGATACCTACGAGCAGTACTTC. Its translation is CASSLVRDTYEQYF.

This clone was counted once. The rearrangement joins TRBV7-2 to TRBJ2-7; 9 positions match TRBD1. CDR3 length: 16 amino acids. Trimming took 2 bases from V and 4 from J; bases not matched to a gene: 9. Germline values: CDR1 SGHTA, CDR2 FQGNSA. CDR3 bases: TGTGCCAGCAGCTTACTCCAACCGGGACAGGGATACGAGCAGTACTTC. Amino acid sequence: CASSLLQPGQGYEQYF.

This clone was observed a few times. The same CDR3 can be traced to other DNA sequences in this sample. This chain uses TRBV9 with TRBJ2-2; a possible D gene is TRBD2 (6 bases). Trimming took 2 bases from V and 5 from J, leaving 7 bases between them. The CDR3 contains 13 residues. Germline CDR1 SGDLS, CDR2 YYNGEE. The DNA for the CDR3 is TGTGCCAGCAGCGTGGCGGGGACCGGGGAGCTGTTTTTT. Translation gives CASSVAGTGELFF.

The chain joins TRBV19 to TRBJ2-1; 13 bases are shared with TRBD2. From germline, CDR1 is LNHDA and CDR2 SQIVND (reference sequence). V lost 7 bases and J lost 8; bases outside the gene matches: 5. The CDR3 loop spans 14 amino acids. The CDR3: CASNGLAGAYEQFF. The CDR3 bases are TGTGCCAGTAATGGACTAGCGGGAGCTTATGAGCAGTTCTTC.

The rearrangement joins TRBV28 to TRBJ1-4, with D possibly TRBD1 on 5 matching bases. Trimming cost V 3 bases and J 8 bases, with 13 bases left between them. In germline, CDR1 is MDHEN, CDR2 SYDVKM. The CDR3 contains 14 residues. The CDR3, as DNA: TGTGCCAGCAGTTTCCACCAGGGTGTGGAAAAACTGTTTTTT. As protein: CASSFHQGVEKLFF.

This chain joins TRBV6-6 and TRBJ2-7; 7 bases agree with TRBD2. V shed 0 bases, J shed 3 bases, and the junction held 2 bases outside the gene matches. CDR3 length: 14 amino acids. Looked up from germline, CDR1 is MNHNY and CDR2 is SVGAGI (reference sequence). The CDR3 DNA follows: TGTGCCAGCAGTTACTCGGGACTAAGCTACGAGCAGTACTTC. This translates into CASSYSGLSYEQYF.

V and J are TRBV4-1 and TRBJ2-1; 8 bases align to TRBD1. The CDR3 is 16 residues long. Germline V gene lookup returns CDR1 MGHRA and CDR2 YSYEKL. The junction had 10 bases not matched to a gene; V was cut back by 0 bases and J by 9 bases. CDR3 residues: CASSQDRARGRGEQFF. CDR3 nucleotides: TGCGCCAGCAGCCAAGATCGGGCCAGGGGGCGCGGTGAGCAGTTCTTC.

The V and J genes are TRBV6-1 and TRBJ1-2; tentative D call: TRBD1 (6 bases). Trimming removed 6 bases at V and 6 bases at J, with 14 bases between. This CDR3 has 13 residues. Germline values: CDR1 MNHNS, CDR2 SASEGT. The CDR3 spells CASSNRVINGYTF. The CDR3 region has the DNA TGTGCCAGCAGCAACAGGGTTATAAATGGCTACACCTTC.

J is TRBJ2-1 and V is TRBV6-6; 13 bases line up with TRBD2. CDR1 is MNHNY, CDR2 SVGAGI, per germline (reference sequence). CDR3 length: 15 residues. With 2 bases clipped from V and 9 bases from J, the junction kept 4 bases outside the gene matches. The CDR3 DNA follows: TGTGCCAGCAGTTACGGGACTAGCGGGACTACTGAGCAGTTCTTC. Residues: CASSYGTSGTTEQFF.

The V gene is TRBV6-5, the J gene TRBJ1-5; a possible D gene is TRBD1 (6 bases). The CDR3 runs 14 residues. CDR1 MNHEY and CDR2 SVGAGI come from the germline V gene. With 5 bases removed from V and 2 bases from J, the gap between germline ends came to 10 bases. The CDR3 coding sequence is TGTGCCAGCAGTGAGGCAGGGGGCAATCAGCCCCAGCATTTT. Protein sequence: CASSEAGGNQPQHF.

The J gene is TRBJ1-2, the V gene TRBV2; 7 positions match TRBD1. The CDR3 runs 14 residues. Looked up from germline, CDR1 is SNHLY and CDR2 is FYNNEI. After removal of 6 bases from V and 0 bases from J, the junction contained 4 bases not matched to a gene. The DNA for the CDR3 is TGTGCCAGCAGACTGACAGGGACTAACTATGGCTACACCTTC. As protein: CASRLTGTNYGYTF.

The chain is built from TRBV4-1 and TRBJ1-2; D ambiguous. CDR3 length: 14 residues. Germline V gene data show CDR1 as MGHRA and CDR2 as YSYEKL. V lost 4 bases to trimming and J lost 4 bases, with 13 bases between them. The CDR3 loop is CASSPLQEIYGYTF. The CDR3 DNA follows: TGCGCCAGCAGCCCGCTCCAGGAAATCTATGGCTACACCTTC.

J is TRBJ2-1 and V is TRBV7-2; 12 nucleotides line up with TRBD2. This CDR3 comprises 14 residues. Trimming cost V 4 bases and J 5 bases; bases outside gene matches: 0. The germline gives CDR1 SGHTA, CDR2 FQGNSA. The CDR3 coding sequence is TGTGCCAGCAGCTGGACTAGCGGGGACAATGAGCAGTTCTTC. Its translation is CASSWTSGDNEQFF.

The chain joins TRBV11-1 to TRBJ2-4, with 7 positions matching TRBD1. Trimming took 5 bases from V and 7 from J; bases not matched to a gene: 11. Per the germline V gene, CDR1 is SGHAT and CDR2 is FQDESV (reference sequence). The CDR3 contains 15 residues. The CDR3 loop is CASSPDRDEVNIQYF. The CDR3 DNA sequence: TGTGCCAGCAGCCCCGACAGGGACGAAGTGAACATTCAGTACTTC.

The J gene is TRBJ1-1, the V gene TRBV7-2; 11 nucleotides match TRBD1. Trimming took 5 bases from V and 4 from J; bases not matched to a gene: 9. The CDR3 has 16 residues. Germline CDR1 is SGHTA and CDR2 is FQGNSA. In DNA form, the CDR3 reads TGTGCCAGCAGCCCCCCCGGGACAGGGGGTGTCACTGAAGCTTTCTTT. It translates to CASSPPGTGGVTEAFF.

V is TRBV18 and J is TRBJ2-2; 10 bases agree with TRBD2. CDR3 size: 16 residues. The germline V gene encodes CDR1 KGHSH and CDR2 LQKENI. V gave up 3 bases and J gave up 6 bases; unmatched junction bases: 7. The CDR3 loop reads CASSPPGLARAGELFF. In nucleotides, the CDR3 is TGTGCCAGCTCACCCCCGGGACTAGCGAGGGCCGGGGAGCTGTTTTTT.

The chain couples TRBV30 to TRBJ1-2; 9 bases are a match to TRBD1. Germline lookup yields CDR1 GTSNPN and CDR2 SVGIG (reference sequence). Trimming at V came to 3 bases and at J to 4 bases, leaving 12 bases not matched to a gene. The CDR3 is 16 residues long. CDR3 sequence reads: CAWRSGQGSVSYGYTF. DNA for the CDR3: TGTGCCTGGAGATCGGGACAGGGATCGGTGAGCTATGGCTACACCTTC. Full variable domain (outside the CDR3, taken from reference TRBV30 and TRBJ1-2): SQTIHQWPATLVQPVGSPLSLECTVEGTSNPNLYWYRQAAGRGLQLLFYSVGIGQISSEVPQNLSASRPQDRQFILSSKKLLLSDSGFYLCAWRSGQGSVSYGYTFGSGTRLTVV.

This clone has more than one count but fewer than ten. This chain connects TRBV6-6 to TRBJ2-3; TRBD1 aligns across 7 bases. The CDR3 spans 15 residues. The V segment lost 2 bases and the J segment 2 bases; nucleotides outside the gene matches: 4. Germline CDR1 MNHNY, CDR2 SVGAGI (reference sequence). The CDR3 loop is CASSYRDRNTDTQYF. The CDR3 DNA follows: TGTGCCAGCAGTTACCGGGACAGAAACACAGATACGCAGTATTTT.